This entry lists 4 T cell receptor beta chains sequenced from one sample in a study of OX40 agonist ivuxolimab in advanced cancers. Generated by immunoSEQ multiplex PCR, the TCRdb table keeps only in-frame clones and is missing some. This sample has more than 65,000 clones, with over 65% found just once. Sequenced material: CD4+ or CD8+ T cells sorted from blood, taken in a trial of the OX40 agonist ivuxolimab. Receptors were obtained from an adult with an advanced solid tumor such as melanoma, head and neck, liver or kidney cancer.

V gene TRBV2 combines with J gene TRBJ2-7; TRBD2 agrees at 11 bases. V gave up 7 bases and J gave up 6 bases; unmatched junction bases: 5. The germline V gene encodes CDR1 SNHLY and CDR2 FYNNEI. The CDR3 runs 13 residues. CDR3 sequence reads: CASTGLAGGEQYF. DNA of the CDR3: TGTGCCAGCACCGGGCTAGCGGGAGGCGAGCAGTACTTC. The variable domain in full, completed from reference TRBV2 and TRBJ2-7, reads EPEVTQTPSHQVTQMGQEVILRCVPISNHLYFYWYRQILGQKVEFLVSFYNNEISEKSEIFDDQFSVERPDGSNFTLKIRSTKLEDSAMYFCASTGLAGGEQYFGPGTRLTVT.

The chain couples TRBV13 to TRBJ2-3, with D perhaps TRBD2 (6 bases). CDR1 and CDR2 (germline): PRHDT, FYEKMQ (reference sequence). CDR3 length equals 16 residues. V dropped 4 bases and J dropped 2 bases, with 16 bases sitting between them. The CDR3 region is CASSSRDSPTTDTQYF. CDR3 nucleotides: TGTGCCAGCAGCTCGCGGGACTCCCCTACCACAGATACGCAGTATTTT.

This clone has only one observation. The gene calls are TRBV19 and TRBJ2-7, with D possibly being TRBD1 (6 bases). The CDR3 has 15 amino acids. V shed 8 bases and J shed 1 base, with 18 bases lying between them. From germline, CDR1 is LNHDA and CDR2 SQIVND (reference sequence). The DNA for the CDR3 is TGTGCCAGTGGAGACCGGGACAAATCATCCTACGAGCAGTACTTC. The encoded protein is CASGDRDKSSYEQYF.

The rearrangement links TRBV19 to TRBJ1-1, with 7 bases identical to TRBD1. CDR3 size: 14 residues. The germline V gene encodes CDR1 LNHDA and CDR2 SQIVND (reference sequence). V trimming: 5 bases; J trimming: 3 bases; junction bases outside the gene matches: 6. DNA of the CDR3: TGTGCCAGTAGTTCCCTACAGGGGTACACTGAAGCTTTCTTT. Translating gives CASSSLQGYTEAFF.